Sequencing of this T cell receptor (beta chain) was carried out in a study of T-cell reconstitution after alpha-beta-depleted transplantation in children. Unique molecular identifiers tagged the TCRbeta library. Each CDR3 protein gets one entry after TCRdb re-called the PCR reads with MiXCR. The repertoire holds fewer than 500,000 distinct CDR3 sequences, with 43% as singletons. Germline assignment: CDR1 LGHNA and CDR2 YNFKEQ. J gave up 4 bases and V 3 bases, and 13 bases lay outside the gene matches. The CDR3 totals 17 residues. The J gene is TRBJ2-7, the V gene TRBV4-2; TRBD2 aligns across 9 bases. The sequencing used PBMCs, collected before TCRalphabeta/CD19-depleted stem cell transplant. The clonotype was recovered from a girl aged 2 to 10 with aplastic anemia, due to receive a stem cell transplant. CDR3 DNA: TGTGCCAGCAGCCATCCTAGGACGCGGGGGGGCCTGTACGAGCAGTACTTC. Its translation: CASSHPRTRGGLYEQYF.